This is a list of T cell receptor beta chains from one sample in a study of CD8 T cells in ankylosing spondylitis. TCRdb used MiXCR to reprocess the 5' RACE reads, holding one entry per CDR3 protein. This table has under 950,000 distinct CDR3 sequences, 15% to 20% appearing once. Input material: blood, either unsorted or a sorted T cell fraction (not recorded which). These receptors all stem from a male donor with ankylosing spondylitis. Each CDR3 is given with its conserved first and last residue. D genes are given only for firm matches. Clone size appears in some rows only: once, few, many, or a class for an expanded clone.

V	J	size	D	DNA	CDR3
TRBV4-3	TRBJ2-5	NA	TRBD2	TGCGCCAGCAGCCAAGGGGGCGGGAGTCGGACGGAGACCCAGTACTTC	CASSQGGGSRTETQYF
TRBV7-9	TRBJ2-7	many	NA	TGTGCCAGCAGCCCTCCGGTGGACAGAGAGCAGTACTTC	CASSPPVDREQYF
TRBV20-1	TRBJ1-1	NA	NA	TGCAGTGCTAGTCAGGGGATAACTGAAGCTTTCTTT	CSASQGITEAFF
TRBV12-3/TRBV12-4	TRBJ1-5	few	NA	TGTGCCAGCAGTTTCAGGCTAGATCAGCCCCAGCATTTT	CASSFRLDQPQHF
TRBV7-2	TRBJ2-5	few	TRBD2	TGTGCCAGCAGCTTAGAGGTAGCGGGAAGGGAGACCCAGTACTTC	CASSLEVAGRETQYF
TRBV7-2	TRBJ1-5	NA	NA	TGTGCCAGCAGCCCGTCTGGGACTACTTCTGATCAGCCCCAGCATTTT	CASSPSGTTSDQPQHF
TRBV27	TRBJ2-6	few	NA	TGTGCCAGCAGTTGGAGAGGGGCCAACGTCCTGACTTTC	CASSWRGANVLTF
TRBV28	TRBJ1-2	NA	NA	TGTGCCACCTGGGGGGTGGGCGGAACTAACTATGGCTACACCTTC	CATWGVGGTNYGYTF
TRBV12-3/TRBV12-4	TRBJ2-3	few	TRBD2	TGTGCCAGCAGCTCGGGACTAGACACAGATACGCAGTATTTT	CASSSGLDTDTQYF
TRBV4-1	TRBJ2-7	few	NA	TGCGCCAGCAGCCCGTCCGGGTCCGTCTACGAGCAGTACTTC	CASSPSGSVYEQYF
TRBV20-1	TRBJ1-4	few	NA	TGCAGTGCTAGAGGGCGGGGGAGTAATGAAAAACTGTTTTTT	CSARGRGSNEKLFF
TRBV6-1	TRBJ1-2	NA	NA	TGTGCCAGCACAGCCGGGTCCACCTACTATGGCTACACCTTC	CASTAGSTYYGYTF
TRBV20-1	TRBJ1-2	many	NA	TGCAGTGCTAGATATGGGTTCGACTATGGCTACACCTTC	CSARYGFDYGYTF
TRBV2	TRBJ1-4	NA	TRBD1	TGTGCCAGCAGACACAGGGGGATTTATGAAAAACTGTTTTTT	CASRHRGIYEKLFF
TRBV12-3/TRBV12-4	TRBJ1-2	many	NA	TGTGCCAGCAGCTCAGGATATGGCTACACCTTC	CASSSGYGYTF
TRBV20-1	TRBJ1-5	few	NA	TGCAGTGCTCAGAAGGGGGGCCCAGGCAATCAGCCCCAGCATTTT	CSAQKGGPGNQPQHF
TRBV4-2	TRBJ1-3	NA	NA	TGTGCCAGCAGCCAAGAAGGTCGCCTCTCTGGAAACACCATATATTTT	CASSQEGRLSGNTIYF
TRBV20-1	TRBJ2-7	NA	NA	TGCAGTGCTAACCAGGGACAGTACTTC	CSANQGQYF
TRBV6-5	TRBJ1-6	NA	NA	TGTGCCAGCAGTTACCAGTCAGGGTTAAATTCACCCCTCCACTTT	CASSYQSGLNSPLHF
TRBV5-1	TRBJ2-5	many	NA	TGCGCCAGCAGCTTAATTAGAGAAGGAGAGACCCAGTACTTC	CASSLIREGETQYF
TRBV5-1	TRBJ1-1	NA	NA	TGCGCCAGCAGCTTGGCCTCTACGGGCACTGAAGCTTTCTTT	CASSLASTGTEAFF
TRBV7-3	TRBJ2-1	NA	TRBD2	TGTGCCTCGCCCCGGACTAGCGGGCGTCCTACCTACAATGAGCAGTTCTTC	CASPRTSGRPTYNEQFF
TRBV29-1	TRBJ2-3	NA	NA	TGCAGCGTTGAGGTCCTTACCGCCACAGATACGCAGTATTTT	CSVEVLTATDTQYF
TRBV12-3/TRBV12-4	TRBJ2-7	NA	NA	TGTGCCAGCAGTATGGGAACTTCCTCCTACGAGCAGTACTTC	CASSMGTSSYEQYF
TRBV4-2	TRBJ2-6	NA	NA	TGTGCCAGCAGCCAAGAAACGCACTCTGGGGCCAACGTCCTGACTTTC	CASSQETHSGANVLTF
TRBV7-9	TRBJ2-3	NA	NA	TGTGCCAGCAGCACACAGCCCGGACTCCGCACAGATACGCAGTATTTT	CASSTQPGLRTDTQYF
TRBV29-1	TRBJ1-1	few	NA	TGCAGCGCCCCCATGGGGAACACTGAAGCTTTCTTT	CSAPMGNTEAFF
TRBV7-2	TRBJ1-5	NA	NA	TGTGCCAGCAGCTTAGGACATATGAACTATCAGCCCCAGCATTTT	CASSLGHMNYQPQHF
TRBV5-6	TRBJ1-1	few	TRBD1	TGTGCCAGCAATGAGCTCGACAGGGAGAACACTGAAGCTTTCTTT	CASNELDRENTEAFF
TRBV11-3	TRBJ2-7	few	NA	TGTGCCAGCAGCTCCCCCCGGCTCCCCTGGGACGAGCAGTACTTC	CASSSPRLPWDEQYF
TRBV6-5	TRBJ2-1	NA	TRBD2	TGTGCCAGCAGTTACTCGATGGGGAGCGGGGGGTACAATGAGCAGTTCTTC	CASSYSMGSGGYNEQFF
TRBV11-2	TRBJ2-5	NA	NA	TGTGCCAGCAGCTTATATCTGGGTCAAGAGACCCAGTACTTC	CASSLYLGQETQYF
TRBV20-1	TRBJ1-1	many	NA	TGCAGTGCTCGGACAGAGAACACTGAAGCTTTCTTT	CSARTENTEAFF
TRBV20-1	TRBJ1-5	many	NA	TGCAGTGCGGGCATGGGACGGTTGAATCAGCCCCAGCATTTT	CSAGMGRLNQPQHF
TRBV11-3	TRBJ2-7	NA	TRBD1	TGTGCCAGCAGCTTGGGACAGGCCTCCTACGAGCAGTACTTC	CASSLGQASYEQYF
TRBV29-1	TRBJ2-3	NA	TRBD1	TGCAGCGTCGCGACAGGGATGGATACGCAGTATTTT	CSVATGMDTQYF
TRBV6-5	TRBJ2-7	NA	TRBD2	TGTGCCAGCAGTTACTCGGCTAGCGGGGGCAACTACGAGCAGTACTTC	CASSYSASGGNYEQYF
TRBV29-1	TRBJ2-3	many	NA	TGCAAGTGTGACACAGATACGCAGTATTTT	CKCDTDTQYF
TRBV7-9	TRBJ1-2	few	TRBD1	TGTGCCAGCAGCCTTGGACAGGCCGAGAGGGGCTACACCTTC	CASSLGQAERGYTF
TRBV7-3	TRBJ1-1	few	TRBD1	TGTGCCAGCAGCTGGGACAGTAACACTGAAGCTTTCTTT	CASSWDSNTEAFF
TRBV12-3/TRBV12-4	TRBJ2-5	many	NA	TGTGCCAGCAGTTGGCTACAAGAGACCCAGTACTTC	CASSWLQETQYF
TRBV5-1	TRBJ2-7	many	NA	TGCGCCAGCAGCCGATGGTCCTACGAGCAGTACTTC	CASSRWSYEQYF